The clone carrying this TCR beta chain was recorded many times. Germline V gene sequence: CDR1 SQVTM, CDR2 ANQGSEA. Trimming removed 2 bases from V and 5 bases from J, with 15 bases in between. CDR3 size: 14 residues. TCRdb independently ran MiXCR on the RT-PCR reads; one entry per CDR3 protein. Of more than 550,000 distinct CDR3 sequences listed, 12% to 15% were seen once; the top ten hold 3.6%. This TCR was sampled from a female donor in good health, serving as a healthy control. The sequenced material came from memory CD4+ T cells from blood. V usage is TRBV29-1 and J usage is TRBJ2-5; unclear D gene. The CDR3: CSVEWWPGGETQYF. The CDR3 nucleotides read TGCAGCGTTGAATGGTGGCCCGGTGGTGAGACCCAGTACTTC.